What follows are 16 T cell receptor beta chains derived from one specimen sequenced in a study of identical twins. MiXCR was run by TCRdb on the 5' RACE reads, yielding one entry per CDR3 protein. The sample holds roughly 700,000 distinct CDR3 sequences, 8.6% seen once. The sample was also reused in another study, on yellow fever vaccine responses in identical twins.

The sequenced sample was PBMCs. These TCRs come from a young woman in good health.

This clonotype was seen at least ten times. The CDR3 DNA is TGTGCCAGCAGTCCCCGACAGGGATCAGATACGCAGTATTTT. Its protein product is CASSPRQGSDTQYF. V gene TRBV12-3 or TRBV12-4 combines with J gene TRBJ2-3, with 7 bases that match TRBD1. The CDR3 length is 14 residues. V dropped 5 bases and J dropped 4; count of bases not matched to a gene: 6.

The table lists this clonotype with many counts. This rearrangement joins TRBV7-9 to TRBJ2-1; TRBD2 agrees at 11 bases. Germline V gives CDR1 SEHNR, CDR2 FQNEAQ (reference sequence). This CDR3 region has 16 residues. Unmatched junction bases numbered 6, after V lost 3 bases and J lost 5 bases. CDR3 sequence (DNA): TGTGCCAGCAGCTTTCGATTAGCGGGGGGGCACAATGAGCAGTTCTTC. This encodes CASSFRLAGGHNEQFF.

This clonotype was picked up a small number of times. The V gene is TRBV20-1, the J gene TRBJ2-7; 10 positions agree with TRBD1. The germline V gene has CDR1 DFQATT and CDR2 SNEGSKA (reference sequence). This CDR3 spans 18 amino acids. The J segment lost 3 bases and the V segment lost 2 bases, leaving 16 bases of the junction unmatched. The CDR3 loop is CSARKPSPSGQGFYEQYF. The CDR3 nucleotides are TGCAGTGCTAGAAAACCGTCCCCTTCGGGACAGGGGTTCTACGAGCAGTACTTC.

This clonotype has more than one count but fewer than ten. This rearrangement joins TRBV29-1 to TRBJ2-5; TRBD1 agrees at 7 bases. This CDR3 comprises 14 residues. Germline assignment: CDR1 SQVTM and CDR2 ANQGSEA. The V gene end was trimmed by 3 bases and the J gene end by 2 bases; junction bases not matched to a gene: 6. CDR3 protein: CSVDWARGQETQYF. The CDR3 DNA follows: TGCAGCGTTGATTGGGCCAGGGGGCAAGAGACCCAGTACTTC.

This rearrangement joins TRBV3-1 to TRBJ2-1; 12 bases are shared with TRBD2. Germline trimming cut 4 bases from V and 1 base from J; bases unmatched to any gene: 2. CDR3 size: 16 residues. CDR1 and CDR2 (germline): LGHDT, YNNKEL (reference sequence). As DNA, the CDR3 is TGTGCCAGCAGCCCCGGGACTAGCGGGTCCTACAATGAGCAGTTCTTC. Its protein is CASSPGTSGSYNEQFF.

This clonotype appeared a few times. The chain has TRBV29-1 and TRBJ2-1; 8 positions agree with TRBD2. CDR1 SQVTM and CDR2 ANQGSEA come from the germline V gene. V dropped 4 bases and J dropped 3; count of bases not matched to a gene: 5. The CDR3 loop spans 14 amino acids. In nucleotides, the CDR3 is TGCAGCGTTGCGCCTAGCGGGTTCTACAATGAGCAGTTCTTC. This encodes CSVAPSGFYNEQFF.

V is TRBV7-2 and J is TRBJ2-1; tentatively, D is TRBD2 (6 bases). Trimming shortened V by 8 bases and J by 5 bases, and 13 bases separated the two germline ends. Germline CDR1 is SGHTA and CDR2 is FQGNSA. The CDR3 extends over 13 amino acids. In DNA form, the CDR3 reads TGTGCCAGCCGGAGAGTAGCGGACAATGAGCAGTTCTTC. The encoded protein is CASRRVADNEQFF.

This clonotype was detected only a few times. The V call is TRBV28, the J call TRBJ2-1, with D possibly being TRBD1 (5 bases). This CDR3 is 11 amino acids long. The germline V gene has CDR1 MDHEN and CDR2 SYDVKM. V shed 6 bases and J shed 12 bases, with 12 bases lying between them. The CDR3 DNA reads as TGTGCCAGCAGGGTAGGGGATGGGCAGTTCTTC. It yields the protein CASRVGDGQFF. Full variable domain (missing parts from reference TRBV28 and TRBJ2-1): DVKVTQSSRYLVKRTGEKVFLECVQDMDHENMFWYRQDPGLGLRLIYFSYDVKMKEKGDIPEGYSVSREKKERFSLILESASTNQTSMYLCASRVGDGQFFGPGTRLTVL.

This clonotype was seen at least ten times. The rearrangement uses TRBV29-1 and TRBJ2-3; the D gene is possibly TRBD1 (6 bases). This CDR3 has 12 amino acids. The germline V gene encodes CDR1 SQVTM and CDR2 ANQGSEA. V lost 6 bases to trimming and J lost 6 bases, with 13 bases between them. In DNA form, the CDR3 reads TGCAGCGTAGATACAGGGTCGGATACGCAGTATTTT. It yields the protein CSVDTGSDTQYF.

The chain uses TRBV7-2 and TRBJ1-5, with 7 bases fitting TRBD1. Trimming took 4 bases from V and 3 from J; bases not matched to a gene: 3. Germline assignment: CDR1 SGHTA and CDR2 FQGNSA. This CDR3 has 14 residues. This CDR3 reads CASSWTGYNQPQHF. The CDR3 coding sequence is TGTGCCAGCAGCTGGACAGGATACAATCAGCCCCAGCATTTT.

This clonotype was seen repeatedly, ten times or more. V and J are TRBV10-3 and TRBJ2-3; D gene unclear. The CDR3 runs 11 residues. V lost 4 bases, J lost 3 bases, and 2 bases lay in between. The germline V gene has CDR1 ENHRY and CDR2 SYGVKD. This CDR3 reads CAISGTDTQYF. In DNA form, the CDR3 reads TGTGCCATCAGTGGGACAGATACGCAGTATTTT.

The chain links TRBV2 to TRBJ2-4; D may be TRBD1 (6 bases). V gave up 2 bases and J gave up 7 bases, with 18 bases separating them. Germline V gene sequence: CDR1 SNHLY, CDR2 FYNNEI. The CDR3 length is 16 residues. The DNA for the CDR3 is TGTGCCAGCAGTGAAAGTACAGGGCAGGATGGGAACATTCAGTACTTC. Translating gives CASSESTGQDGNIQYF.

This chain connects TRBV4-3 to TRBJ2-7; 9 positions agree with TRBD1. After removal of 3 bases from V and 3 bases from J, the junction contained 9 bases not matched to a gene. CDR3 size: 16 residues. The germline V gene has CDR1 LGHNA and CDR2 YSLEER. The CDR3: CASSQSERGQGYEQYF. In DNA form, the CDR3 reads TGCGCCAGCAGCCAGTCGGAACGGGGACAGGGCTACGAGCAGTACTTC.

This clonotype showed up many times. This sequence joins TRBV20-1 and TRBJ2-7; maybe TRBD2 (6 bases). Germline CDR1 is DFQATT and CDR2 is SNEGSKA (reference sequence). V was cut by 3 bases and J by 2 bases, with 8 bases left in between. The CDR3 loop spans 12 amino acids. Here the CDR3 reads CSARPGAYEQYF. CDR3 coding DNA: TGCAGTGCTAGGCCGGGGGCCTACGAGCAGTACTTC.

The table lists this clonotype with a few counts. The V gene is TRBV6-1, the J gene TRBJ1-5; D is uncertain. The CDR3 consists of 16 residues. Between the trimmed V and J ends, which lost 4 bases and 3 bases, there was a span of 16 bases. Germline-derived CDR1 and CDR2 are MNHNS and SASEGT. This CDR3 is CASSGRPSSSNQPQHF. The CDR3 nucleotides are TGTGCCAGCAGTGGCAGGCCTTCGTCTTCCAATCAGCCCCAGCATTTT.

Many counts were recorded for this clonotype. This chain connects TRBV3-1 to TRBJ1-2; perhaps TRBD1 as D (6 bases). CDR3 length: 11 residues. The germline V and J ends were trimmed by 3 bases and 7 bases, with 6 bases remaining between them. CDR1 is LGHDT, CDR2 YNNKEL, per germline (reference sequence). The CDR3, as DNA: TGTGCCAGCAGCCAGGGGGCTGGCTACACCTTC. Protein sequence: CASSQGAGYTF.